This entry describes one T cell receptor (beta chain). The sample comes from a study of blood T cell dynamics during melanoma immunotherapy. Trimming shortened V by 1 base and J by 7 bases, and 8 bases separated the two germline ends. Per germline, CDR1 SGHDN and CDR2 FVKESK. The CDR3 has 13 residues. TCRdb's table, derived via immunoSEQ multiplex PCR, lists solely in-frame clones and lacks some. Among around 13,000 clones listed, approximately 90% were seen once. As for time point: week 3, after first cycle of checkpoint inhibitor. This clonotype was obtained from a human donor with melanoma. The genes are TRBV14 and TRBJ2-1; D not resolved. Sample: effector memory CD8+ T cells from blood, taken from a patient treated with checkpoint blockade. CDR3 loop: CASSQGFPNEQFF. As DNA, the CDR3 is TGTGCCAGCAGCCAAGGTTTCCCAAATGAGCAGTTCTTC.